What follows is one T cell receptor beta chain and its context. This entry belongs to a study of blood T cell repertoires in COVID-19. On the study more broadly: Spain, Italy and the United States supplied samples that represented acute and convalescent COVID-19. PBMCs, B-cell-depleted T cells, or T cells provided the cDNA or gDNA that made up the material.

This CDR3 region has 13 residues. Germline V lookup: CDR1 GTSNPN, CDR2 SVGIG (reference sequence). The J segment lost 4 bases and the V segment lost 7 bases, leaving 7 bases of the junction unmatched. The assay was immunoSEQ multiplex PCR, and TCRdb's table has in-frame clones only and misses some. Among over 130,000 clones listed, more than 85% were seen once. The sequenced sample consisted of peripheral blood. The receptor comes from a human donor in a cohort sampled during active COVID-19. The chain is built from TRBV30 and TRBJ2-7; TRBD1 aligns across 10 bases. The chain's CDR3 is CASKRTGGYEQYF. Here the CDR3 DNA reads TGTGCCTCTAAGAGGACAGGGGGTTACGAGCAGTACTTC.